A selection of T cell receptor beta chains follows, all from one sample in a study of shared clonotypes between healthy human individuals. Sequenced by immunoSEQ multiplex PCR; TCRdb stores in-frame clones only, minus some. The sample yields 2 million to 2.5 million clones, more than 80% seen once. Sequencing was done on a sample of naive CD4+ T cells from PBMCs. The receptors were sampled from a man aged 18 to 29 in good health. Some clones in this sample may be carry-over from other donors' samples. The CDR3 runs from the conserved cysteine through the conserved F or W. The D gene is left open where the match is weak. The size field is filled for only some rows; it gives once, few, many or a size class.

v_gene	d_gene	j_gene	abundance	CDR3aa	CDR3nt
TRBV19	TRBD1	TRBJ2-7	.	CASSVSSGQALEQYF	TGTGCCAGTAGTGTCTCTTCGGGACAGGCACTGGAGCAGTACTTC
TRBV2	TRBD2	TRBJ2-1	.	CASSKSPLAGAYNEQFF	TGTGCCAGCAGTAAATCCCCCCTAGCGGGAGCATACAATGAGCAGTTCTTC
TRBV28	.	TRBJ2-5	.	CAGILRETQYF	TGTGCCGGAATCCTACGGGAGACCCAGTACTTC
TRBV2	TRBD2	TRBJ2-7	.	CAGTRAYEQYF	TGTGCCGGGACTAGGGCGTACGAGCAGTACTTC
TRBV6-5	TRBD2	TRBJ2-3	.	CASWTSGTDTQYF	TGTGCCAGTTGGACTAGCGGCACAGATACGCAGTATTTT
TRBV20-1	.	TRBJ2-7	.	CSAGGFDEQYF	TGCAGTGCCGGGGGATTCGACGAGCAGTACTTC
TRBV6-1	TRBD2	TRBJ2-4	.	CASSEAGLAVLAKNIQYF	TGTGCCAGCAGTGAAGCGGGACTAGCGGTCTTAGCCAAAAACATTCAGTACTTC
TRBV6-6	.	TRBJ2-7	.	CASSYGDTTYEQYF	TGTGCCAGCAGTTACGGAGACACAACCTACGAGCAGTACTTC
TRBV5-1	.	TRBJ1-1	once	CASASTGRFAEAFF	TGCGCCAGCGCGTCGACGGGGAGGTTCGCTGAAGCTTTCTTT
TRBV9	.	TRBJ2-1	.	CASSVAGVTYNEQFF	TGTGCCAGCAGCGTAGCCGGGGTCACCTACAATGAGCAGTTCTTC
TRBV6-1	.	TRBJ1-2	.	CASRLTTNYGYTF	TGTGCCAGCCGACTGACTACTAACTATGGCTACACCTTC
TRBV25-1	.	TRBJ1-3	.	CASRSSGNTIYF	TGTGCCAGCAGATCCTCTGGAAACACCATATATTTT
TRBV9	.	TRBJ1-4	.	CASSVAPSATNEKLFF	TGTGCCAGCAGCGTAGCTCCGTCCGCAACTAATGAAAAACTGTTTTTT
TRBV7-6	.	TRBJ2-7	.	CASSPSYGQLTFYEQYF	TGTGCCAGCAGCCCGAGTTATGGACAGCTAACCTTCTACGAGCAGTACTTC
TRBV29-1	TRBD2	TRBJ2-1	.	CSVRTSSYNEQFF	TGCAGCGTTAGGACTAGCTCCTACAATGAGCAGTTCTTC
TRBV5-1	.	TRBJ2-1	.	CASSLFSSEQFF	TGCGCCAGCAGCTTGTTCTCGTCCGAGCAGTTCTTC
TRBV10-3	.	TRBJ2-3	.	CAISENREGAFTDTQYF	TGTGCCATCAGTGAGAACCGGGAGGGGGCCTTCACAGATACGCAGTATTTT
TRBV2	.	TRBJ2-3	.	CASGRQGVTDTQYF	TGTGCCAGCGGGAGGCAGGGGGTCACAGATACGCAGTATTTT
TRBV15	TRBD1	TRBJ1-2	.	CATSSGQGGKDGYTF	TGTGCCACCAGCAGCGGACAGGGCGGTAAAGATGGCTACACCTTC
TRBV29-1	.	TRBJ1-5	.	CSPPEGSNQPQHF	TGCAGCCCTCCGGAGGGGAGCAATCAGCCCCAGCATTTT
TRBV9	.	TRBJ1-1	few	CASSSPGNTEAFF	TGTGCCAGCAGCTCTCCTGGGAACACTGAAGCTTTCTTT
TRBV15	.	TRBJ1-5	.	CATDGGEGRGNQPQHF	TGTGCCACCGACGGAGGTGAGGGCCGAGGGAATCAGCCCCAGCATTTT
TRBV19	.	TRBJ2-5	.	CASSIDRGQTQYF	TGTGCCAGTAGTATAGACAGGGGACAAACCCAGTACTTC
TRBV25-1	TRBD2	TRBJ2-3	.	CASSDSLAGGTQYF	TGTGCCAGCAGTGATTCGCTAGCGGGAGGCACGCAGTATTTT
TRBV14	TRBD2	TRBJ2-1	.	CASSLPKTLAGEYIDEQFF	TGTGCCAGCAGCCTCCCAAAAACGCTAGCGGGAGAGTATATCGATGAGCAGTTCTTC
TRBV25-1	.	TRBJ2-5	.	CATSRGRVPKQETQYF	TGTGCCACCTCAAGGGGGAGGGTACCTAAACAAGAGACCCAGTACTTC
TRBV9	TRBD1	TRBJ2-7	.	CASSPRDSAYEQYF	TGTGCCAGCAGCCCACGGGACAGTGCCTACGAGCAGTACTTC
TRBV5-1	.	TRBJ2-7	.	CASSLTPPYEQYF	TGCGCCAGCAGCTTGACTCCCCCGTACGAGCAGTACTTC
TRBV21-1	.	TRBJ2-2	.	CASSPRLAGGPGELFF	TGTGCCAGCAGCCCCCGACTAGCGGGAGGGCCGGGGGAGCTGTTTTTT
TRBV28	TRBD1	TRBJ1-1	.	CASSLARGRRGAFF	TGTGCCAGCAGTTTAGCGCGGGGGCGCAGGGGGGCTTTCTTT